Detailed here is one T cell receptor (beta chain). Its antigen remains unidentified. The data derive from a study of cytomegalovirus exposure and HLA in healthy donors. Findings of the study overall: Being productive about 87% or about 30% of the time was typical of most TCR beta V segments in an earlier analysis.

With V trimmed by 8 bases and J by 5 bases, 14 bases remained unmatched. This CDR3 contains 15 residues. Germline assignment: CDR1 LNHDA and CDR2 SQIVND (reference sequence). The PCR ran on 60 Vbeta and 13 Jbeta primers. Using immunoSEQ multiplex PCR, the repertoire was profiled, and TCRdb retains in-frame clones only, with some absent. Of some 100,000 clones listed, around 80% are singletons. This sequence originates from a woman between 50 and 59 years old in good health and CMV-seropositive. The chain recombines TRBV19 with TRBJ1-2, with 7 bases that match TRBD1. The sample taken for sequencing was PBMCs. In DNA, the CDR3 is TGTGCCAGTTTTTCCTGGGGACAGAGGGGGTATGGCTACACCTTC. Encoded protein: CASFSWGQRGYGYTF.